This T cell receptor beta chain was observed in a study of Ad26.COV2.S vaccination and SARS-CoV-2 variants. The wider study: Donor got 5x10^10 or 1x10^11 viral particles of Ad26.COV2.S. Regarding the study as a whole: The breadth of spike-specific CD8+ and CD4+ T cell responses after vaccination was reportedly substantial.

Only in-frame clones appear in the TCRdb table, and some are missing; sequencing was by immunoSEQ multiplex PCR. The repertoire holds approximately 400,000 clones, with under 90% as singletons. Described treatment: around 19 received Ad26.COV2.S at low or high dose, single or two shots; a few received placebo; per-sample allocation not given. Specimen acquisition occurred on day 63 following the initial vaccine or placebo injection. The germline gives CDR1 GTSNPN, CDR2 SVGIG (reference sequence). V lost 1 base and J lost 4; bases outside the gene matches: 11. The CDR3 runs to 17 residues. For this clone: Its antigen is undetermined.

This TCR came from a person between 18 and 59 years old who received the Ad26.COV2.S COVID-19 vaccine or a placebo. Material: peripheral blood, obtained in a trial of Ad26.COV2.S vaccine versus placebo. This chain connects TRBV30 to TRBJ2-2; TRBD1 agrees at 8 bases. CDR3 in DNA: TGTGCCTGGAGTGCAAAATACCGGACAGGGTCCACCGGGGAGCTGTTTTTT. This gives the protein CAWSAKYRTGSTGELFF. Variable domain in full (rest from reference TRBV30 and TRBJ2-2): SQTIHQWPATLVQPVGSPLSLECTVEGTSNPNLYWYRQAAGRGLQLLFYSVGIGQISSEVPQNLSASRPQDRQFILSSKKLLLSDSGFYLCAWSAKYRTGSTGELFFGEGSRLTVL.